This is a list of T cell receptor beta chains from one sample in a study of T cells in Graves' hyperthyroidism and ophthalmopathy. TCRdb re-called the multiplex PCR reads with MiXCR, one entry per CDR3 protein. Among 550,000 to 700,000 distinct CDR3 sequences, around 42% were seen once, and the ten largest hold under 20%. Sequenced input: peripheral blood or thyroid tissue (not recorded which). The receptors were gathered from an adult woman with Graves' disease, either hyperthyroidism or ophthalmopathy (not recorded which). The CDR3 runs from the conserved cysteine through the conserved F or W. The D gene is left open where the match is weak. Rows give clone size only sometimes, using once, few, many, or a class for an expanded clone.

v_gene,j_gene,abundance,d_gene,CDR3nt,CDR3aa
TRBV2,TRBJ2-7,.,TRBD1,TGTGCCAGCAGCATGGACAGGGGACAGGGGCTCGAGCAGTACTTC,CASSMDRGQGLEQYF
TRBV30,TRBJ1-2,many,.,TGTGCCTGGAGGTCGGCCTCTTACTATGGCTACACCTTC,CAWRSASYYGYTF
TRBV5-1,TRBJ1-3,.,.,TGCGCCAGCAGCTTGGGGGCCGCCGGCTCTGGAAACACCATATATTTT,CASSLGAAGSGNTIYF
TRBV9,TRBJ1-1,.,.,TGTGCCAGCTCACCACAAGGGGCAGTTGTTAACACTGAAGCTTTCTTT,CASSPQGAVVNTEAFF
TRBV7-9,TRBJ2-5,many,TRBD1,TGTGCCAGCAGCCCGGGGACAGGGAAAGAGACCCAGTACTTC,CASSPGTGKETQYF
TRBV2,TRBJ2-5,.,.,TGTGCCAGCAGTGGGGAAACCGGGACCCAGTACTTC,CASSGETGTQYF
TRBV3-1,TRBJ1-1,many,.,TGTGCCAGCAGCCGGGGGGTATCGTCTTTCTTT,CASSRGVSSFF
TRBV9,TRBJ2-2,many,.,TGTGCCAGCGCCCAAGGGGACACCGGGGAGCTGTTTTTT,CASAQGDTGELFF
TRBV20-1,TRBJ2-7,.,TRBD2,TGCAGTGCCCACCTTAGCGGGATTATATACGAGCAGTACTTC,CSAHLSGIIYEQYF
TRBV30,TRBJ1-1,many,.,TGTGCCTCCCATGAAGGGCGAGGGACTGAAGCTTTCTTT,CASHEGRGTEAFF
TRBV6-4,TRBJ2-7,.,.,TGTGCCAGCAGTGACTCGACGGGGGATAGTTACGAGCAGTACTTC,CASSDSTGDSYEQYF
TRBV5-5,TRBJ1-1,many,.,TGTGCCAGCAGCTTGGTCACGGGACCTAAAGCTTTCTTT,CASSLVTGPKAFF
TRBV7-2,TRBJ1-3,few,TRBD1,TGTGCCAGCAGCTCCGGGACAGGGATCCTTGGAAACACCATATATTTT,CASSSGTGILGNTIYF
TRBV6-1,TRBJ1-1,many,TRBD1,TGTGCCAGCAGTTGGACAGGTCTGGCGAACACTGAAGCTTTCTTT,CASSWTGLANTEAFF
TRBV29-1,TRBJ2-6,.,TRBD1,TGCAGCGTTGCCCGGGACAGGGGTAGGTTGTACAACGTCCTGACTTTC,CSVARDRGRLYNVLTF